In this sample, the clone carrying this T cell receptor (beta chain) turned up many times. In the ophthalmopathy cohort, Clinical Activity Score was at least 3, NOSPECS grade at least 4, and duration under 3 months. Amplification yielded TCR beta CDR3 regions, with RNA transcripts as the source. HTBI primers were employed in a first-round RT-PCR of the TCR CDR3. TCRdb re-called the multiplex PCR reads with MiXCR, one entry per CDR3 protein. The sample has nearly 600,000 distinct CDR3 sequences, approximately 14% seen once; the top ten hold 7% to 9%. The sample comes from a study of T cells in Graves' hyperthyroidism and ophthalmopathy. Germline V gene data show CDR1 as MNHEY and CDR2 as SVGEGT. V was cut by 4 bases and J by 7 bases, with 14 bases left in between. The CDR3 totals 14 residues.

The sequenced sample consisted of blood. J is TRBJ2-1 and V is TRBV6-2 or TRBV6-3; D remains unclear. This sequence was found in a woman aged 18 to 35 with Graves' ophthalmopathy. The CDR3 bases are TGTGCCAGCAGTTTAGGAGTTGGGTGGAATGAGCAGTTCTTC. Its protein product is CASSLGVGWNEQFF.